The rows below give T cell receptor beta chains drawn from one sample of a study of CD8 T cells in ankylosing spondylitis. Via MiXCR, TCRdb re-called the 5' RACE reads, giving one row per CDR3 protein. The sample lists about 450,000 distinct CDR3 sequences; about 24% were seen once. The specimen sequenced was blood, either unsorted or a sorted T cell fraction (not recorded which). Every receptor here comes from a male donor with ankylosing spondylitis. Both conserved end residues are part of each CDR3. The D gene is left open where the match is weak. Not all rows give a size; the values are once, few, many and, for expanded clones, a class.

J | D | V | size | CDR3 | DNA
TRBJ2-6 | - | TRBV7-2 | few | CANQRSGANVLTF | TGTGCCAACCAGAGGAGTGGGGCCAACGTCCTGACTTTC
TRBJ1-1 | - | TRBV25-1 | few | CASSDTGLGDTEAFF | TGTGCCAGCAGTGATACGGGGCTCGGCGACACTGAAGCTTTCTTT
TRBJ1-5 | TRBD1 | TRBV6-1 | once | CASMVAGGGNQPQHF | TGTGCCAGCATGGTAGCAGGGGGCGGCAATCAGCCCCAGCATTTT
TRBJ2-5 | - | TRBV27 | - | CASSLRYRREETQYF | TGTGCCAGCAGTTTAAGGTACAGGAGAGAAGAGACCCAGTACTTC
TRBJ2-1 | - | TRBV12-3/TRBV12-4 | - | CASNSHTYNEQFF | TGTGCCAGCAATTCGCATACCTACAATGAGCAGTTCTTC
TRBJ1-2 | - | TRBV4-1 | - | CASSQRSADYGYTF | TGCGCCAGCAGCCAAAGGTCGGCGGACTATGGCTACACCTTC
TRBJ2-2 | TRBD2 | TRBV5-1 | - | CASSFSGSDGELFF | TGCGCCAGCAGCTTTAGCGGGAGCGACGGGGAGCTGTTTTTT
TRBJ1-2 | TRBD1 | TRBV13 | - | CASSRRGTVNYGYTF | TGTGCCAGCAGCCGAAGGGGGACAGTAAACTATGGCTACACCTTC
TRBJ2-3 | - | TRBV5-5 | few | CASSLVSITDTQYF | TGTGCCAGCAGCTTGGTTTCAATCACAGATACGCAGTATTTT
TRBJ2-5 | TRBD2 | TRBV7-9 | - | CASSSRLAYQETQYF | TGTGCCAGCAGCTCGAGACTAGCGTATCAAGAGACCCAGTACTTC
TRBJ2-3 | TRBD2 | TRBV7-2 | many | CASAGGGKKDTQYF | TGTGCCAGCGCCGGGGGGGGCAAGAAAGATACGCAGTATTTT
TRBJ2-7 | - | TRBV18 | - | CASSPETGTYEQYF | TGTGCCAGCTCACCAGAGACAGGAACCTACGAGCAGTACTTC
TRBJ2-1 | - | TRBV12-3/TRBV12-4 | - | CASRGQYPPNEQFF | TGTGCCAGCAGAGGACAGTACCCCCCGAATGAGCAGTTCTTC